This passage covers 22 T cell receptor beta chains from one sample sequenced in a study of Ad26.COV2.S vaccination and SARS-CoV-2 variants. Sequencing used immunoSEQ multiplex PCR; TCRdb keeps in-frame clones, though not all of them. This sample carries 250,000 or so clones, approximately 90% of them seen once, and the ten largest clones take less than 3%. Treatment indicated: roughly 18 received Ad26.COV2.S at low or high dose, single or two shots; 5 received placebo; per-sample allocation not given. Specimens were obtained on day 63 following the first vaccine or placebo injection. The source material was peripheral blood, sampled in a trial of Ad26.COV2.S vaccine versus placebo. These receptor sequences come from a person aged 18 to 65 who received the Ad26.COV2.S COVID-19 vaccine or a placebo.

The V call is TRBV6-2 or TRBV6-3, the J call TRBJ1-2; D uncertain. From germline, CDR1 is MNHEY and CDR2 SVGEGT. The CDR3 has 13 amino acids. V was cut by 0 bases and J by 6 bases, with 8 bases left in between. The CDR3 spells CASSYSVGDGYTF. In DNA, the CDR3 is TGTGCCAGCAGTTACTCGGTGGGAGATGGCTACACCTTC.

This chain links TRBV19 with TRBJ2-2; D is undetermined. Germline CDR1 and CDR2: LNHDA and SQIVND (reference sequence). Deletions cut 5 bases from V and 2 bases from J, with 6 bases between. The CDR3 consists of 13 residues. CDR3: CASSPRNTGELFF. The CDR3 nucleotides read TGTGCCAGTAGTCCGCGAAACACCGGGGAGCTGTTTTTT.

The V and J genes are TRBV4-1 and TRBJ2-2; TRBD2 matches 10 bases. J gave up 0 bases and V 4 bases, and 11 bases lay outside the gene matches. Germline V gene sequence: CDR1 MGHRA, CDR2 YSYEKL. The CDR3 loop spans 19 amino acids. Here the CDR3 DNA reads TGCGCCAGCAGCCCCTGGCCGGGGACTAGCGATTCGAACACCGGGGAGCTGTTTTTT. Residues: CASSPWPGTSDSNTGELFF.

V and J are TRBV28 and TRBJ2-1; D ambiguous. The V gene lost 1 base and the J gene lost 6 bases, with 10 bases spanning the gap. The germline gives CDR1 MDHEN, CDR2 SYDVKM. The CDR3 has 14 amino acids. As DNA, the CDR3 is TGTGCCAGCAGTTTATCCGCCCTACTCAATGAGCAGTTCTTC. Amino acid sequence: CASSLSALLNEQFF.

This sequence joins TRBV6-2 or TRBV6-3 and TRBJ2-6; either TRBD1 or TRBD2 may fit D (6 bases each). V shed 5 bases and J shed 3 bases, with 14 bases lying between them. The CDR3 runs 16 residues. In germline, CDR1 is MNHEY, CDR2 SVGEGT. CDR3 amino acids: CASSAWGAGGANVLTF. The CDR3 DNA sequence: TGTGCCAGCAGTGCGTGGGGGGCTGGTGGGGCCAACGTCCTGACTTTC.

The chain recombines TRBV19 with TRBJ1-5, with D possibly being TRBD1 (6 bases). Deletions cut 8 bases from V and 3 bases from J, with 11 bases between. This CDR3 is built from 13 residues. Germline V gene sequence: CDR1 LNHDA, CDR2 SQIVND (reference sequence). CDR3 sequence (DNA): TGTGCCAGTCAGGGGATGGTCAATCAGCCCCAGCATTTT. Amino acid sequence: CASQGMVNQPQHF.

V gene TRBV5-1 combines with J gene TRBJ2-2, with D possibly TRBD1 on 6 matching bases. The CDR3 loop spans 16 amino acids. Germline-derived CDR1 and CDR2 are SGHRS and YFSETQ. V was cut by 0 bases and J by 4 bases, with 13 bases left in between. This CDR3 is CASSLDNRVGTGELFF. In DNA, the CDR3 is TGCGCCAGCAGCTTGGATAACAGGGTGGGCACCGGGGAGCTGTTTTTT.

Only a few counts were recorded for this clone. The CDR3 coding sequence is TGCGCCAGCAGCTTTTCCCCCCGGGGCAGCTCAATTGTCACCGGGGAGCTGTTTTTT. It translates to CASSFSPRGSSIVTGELFF. The genes are TRBV5-1 and TRBJ2-2, with D perhaps matching TRBD1 or TRBD2 (5 bases each). The CDR3 spans 19 residues. V lost 2 bases to trimming and J lost 4 bases, with 24 bases between them. The germline CDR1 and CDR2 sequences are SGHRS and YFSETQ.

This sequence joins TRBV7-9 and TRBJ2-7; 7 nucleotides match TRBD1. The CDR3 is 14 amino acids. V shed 5 bases and J 6 bases; nucleotides not matched to a gene: 10. Germline lookup yields CDR1 SEHNR and CDR2 FQNEAQ (reference sequence). The DNA for the CDR3 is TGTGCCAGCAGCCCCAGCGACAGGGTTTCCGAGCAGTACTTC. Protein sequence: CASSPSDRVSEQYF.

The rearrangement uses TRBV7-9 and TRBJ1-3; the match to TRBD1 covers 7 bases. Germline V lookup: CDR1 SEHNR, CDR2 FQNEAQ (reference sequence). V dropped 3 bases and J dropped 0; count of bases not matched to a gene: 8. The CDR3 runs 17 residues. The CDR3 spells CASSLNADRSSGNTIYF. CDR3 bases: TGTGCCAGCAGCTTGAATGCGGACAGGTCCTCTGGAAACACCATATATTTT.

V usage is TRBV7-9 and J usage is TRBJ2-4; TRBD1 matches at 7 bases. Germline lookup yields CDR1 SEHNR and CDR2 FQNEAQ (reference sequence). The trim removed 7 bases at V and 6 bases at J, leaving 9 bases unmatched. The CDR3 consists of 14 residues. The DNA of the CDR3 is TGTGCCAGCACCTCTCAGGGACAGAGAAACATTCAGTACTTC. Amino acids: CASTSQGQRNIQYF.

This clone was observed a few times. Written as DNA, the CDR3 is TGCGCCAGCAGCCAAGACCTGGAGGATGCAACTAATGAAAAACTGTTTTTT. As protein: CASSQDLEDATNEKLFF. The V gene is TRBV4-3, the J gene TRBJ1-4, with D uncertain. With 0 bases removed from V and 0 bases from J, the gap between germline ends came to 11 bases. Germline lookup yields CDR1 LGHNA and CDR2 YSLEER. The CDR3 has 17 residues.

The J gene is TRBJ1-2, the V gene TRBV18, with 7 bases aligning to TRBD1. The CDR3 is 12 amino acids. The V gene end was trimmed by 8 bases and the J gene end by 0 bases; junction bases not matched to a gene: 0. Germline CDR1 is KGHSH and CDR2 is LQKENI. CDR3 in amino acids: CASGTANYGYTF. The CDR3 DNA reads as TGTGCCAGCGGGACAGCTAACTATGGCTACACCTTC.

This chain joins TRBV20-1 and TRBJ2-7; D gene ambiguous. Germline V lookup: CDR1 DFQATT, CDR2 SNEGSKA (reference sequence). The CDR3 length is 12 residues. V was clipped by 3 bases and J by 6 bases, with 12 bases between them. CDR3 region: CSASEYPLEQYV. CDR3 coding DNA: TGCAGTGCTAGTGAGTACCCCCTCGAGCAGTACGTC.

The genes are TRBV11-2 and TRBJ2-2; 8 bases align to TRBD1. The CDR3 is made up of 16 amino acids. Trimming removed 7 bases from V and 1 base from J; junction bases left unmatched: 8. Germline V gene sequence: CDR1 SGHAT, CDR2 FQNNGV. The CDR3 loop is CASKRPGQVNTGELFF. In DNA, the CDR3 is TGTGCCAGCAAACGTCCGGGACAGGTGAACACCGGGGAGCTGTTTTTT.

The chain combines TRBV4-2 with TRBJ2-2, with D perhaps matching TRBD2 (6 bases). The V and J ends lost 2 bases and 4 bases respectively, with 14 bases between them. Looked up from germline, CDR1 is LGHNA and CDR2 is YNFKEQ. The CDR3 totals 16 residues. The DNA for the CDR3 is TGTGCCAGCAGCCAATCGGAGGGACTCCTCACCGGGGAGCTGTTTTTT. Its translation: CASSQSEGLLTGELFF.

This CDR3 is CASRSFRDRVSYGYTF. The CDR3 DNA is TGTGCCAGCAGGTCTTTCCGGGACAGGGTGAGCTATGGCTACACCTTC. This chain links TRBV6-6 with TRBJ1-2; 9 positions agree with TRBD1. Trimming removed 6 bases from V and 4 bases from J; junction bases left unmatched: 12. This CDR3 region has 16 residues. Looked up from germline, CDR1 is MNHNY and CDR2 is SVGAGI (reference sequence).

This clone occurred once. This chain joins TRBV4-1 and TRBJ2-4; the match to TRBD2 covers 11 bases. The J segment lost 3 bases and the V segment lost 3 bases, leaving 13 bases of the junction unmatched. Germline V gene sequence: CDR1 MGHRA, CDR2 YSYEKL. This CDR3 is built from 19 residues. The DNA for the CDR3 is TGCGCCAGCAGCCAGGGGAGAATAGCGGGGGGGCGTGGCAAAAACATTCAGTACTTC. Translated: CASSQGRIAGGRGKNIQYF.

The V gene is TRBV5-4, the J gene TRBJ2-1; TRBD2 aligns across 16 bases. The germline V gene has CDR1 SGHNT and CDR2 YYREEE (reference sequence). The CDR3 length is 18 residues. With V trimmed by 4 bases and J by 4 bases, 8 bases remained unmatched. CDR3 nucleotide sequence: TGTGCCAGCAGCCCCGGGACTAGCGGGAGGGGAGTGTACAATGAGCAGTTCTTC. The encoded protein is CASSPGTSGRGVYNEQFF.

This clone was recorded only once. The rearrangement joins TRBV7-9 to TRBJ2-1; 7 bases are a match to TRBD2. Trimming removed 4 bases from V and 3 bases from J; junction bases left unmatched: 6. Looked up from germline, CDR1 is SEHNR and CDR2 is FQNEAQ (reference sequence). The CDR3 is 15 residues long. This CDR3 is CASSYLGTNYNEQFF. CDR3 nucleotide sequence: TGTGCCAGCAGCTATTTGGGGACTAACTACAATGAGCAGTTCTTC.

This chain joins TRBV4-3 and TRBJ2-3; D uncertain. The CDR3 loop spans 17 amino acids. CDR1 is LGHNA, CDR2 YSLEER, per germline. V lost 0 bases and J 4 bases, leaving 17 bases between the germline ends. CDR3 sequence: CASSQDRASRDADTQYF. The CDR3 nucleotides are TGCGCCAGCAGCCAAGATAGAGCGAGTCGAGACGCAGATACGCAGTATTTT.

This chain joins TRBV5-5 and TRBJ2-7; D is unresolved. Germline CDR1 and CDR2: SGHKS and YYEKEE (reference sequence). This CDR3 is 13 amino acids long. Trimming removed 7 bases from V and 0 bases from J, with 11 bases in between. CDR3 coding DNA: TGTGCCAGCTGGTCGTTTAGCTCCTACGAGCAGTACTTC. Translation: CASWSFSSYEQYF. The full variable domain, with the rest looked up from reference TRBV5-5 and TRBJ2-7, is DAGVTQSPTHLIKTRGQQVTLRCSPISGHKSVSWYQQVLGQGPQFIFQYYEKEERGRGNFPDRFSARQFPNYSSELNVNALLLGDSALYLCASWSFSSYEQYFGPGTRLTVT.